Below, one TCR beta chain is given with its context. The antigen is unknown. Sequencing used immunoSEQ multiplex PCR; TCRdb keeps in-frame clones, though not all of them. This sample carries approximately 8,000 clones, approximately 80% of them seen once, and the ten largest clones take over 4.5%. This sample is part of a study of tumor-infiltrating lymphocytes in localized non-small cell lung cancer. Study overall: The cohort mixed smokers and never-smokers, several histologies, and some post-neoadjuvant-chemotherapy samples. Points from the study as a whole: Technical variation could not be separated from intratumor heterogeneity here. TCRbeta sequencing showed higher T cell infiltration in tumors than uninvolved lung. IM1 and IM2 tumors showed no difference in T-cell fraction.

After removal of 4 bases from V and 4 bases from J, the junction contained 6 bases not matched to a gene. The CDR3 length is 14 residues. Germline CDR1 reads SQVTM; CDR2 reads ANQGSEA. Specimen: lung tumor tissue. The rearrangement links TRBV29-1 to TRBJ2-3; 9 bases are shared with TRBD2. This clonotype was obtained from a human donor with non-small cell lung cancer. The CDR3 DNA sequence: TGCAGCGTTGTTGCGGGAGGGATACCAGATACGCAGTATTTT. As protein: CSVVAGGIPDTQYF.